This T cell receptor (beta chain) was found in a study of OX40 agonist ivuxolimab in advanced cancers. The wider study: It was ivuxolimab, an agonistic anti-OX40 (CD134) antibody, that patients were treated with. A male proportion of over 70% was recorded, with mean age around 55 years and range roughly 23 to 79.

General study findings and limits: CD8+ T cells were the subset that, on average, had more expanded clones than CD4+.

Details on this clone: Its antigen is currently unknown.

Sequencing used immunoSEQ multiplex PCR; TCRdb keeps in-frame clones, though not all of them. The table records about 81,000 clones, 80% to 90% of them present only once. The sequencing here drew on CD4+ or CD8+ T cells sorted from blood, taken in a trial of the OX40 agonist ivuxolimab. The TCR sequence derives from an adult with an advanced solid tumor such as melanoma, head and neck, liver or kidney cancer.

CDR3 region: CASSPRLGLAGARETQYF. In DNA, the CDR3 is TGTGCCAGCAGCCCGCGGCTAGGACTAGCGGGAGCCCGCGAGACCCAGTACTTC. The chain has TRBV7-9 and TRBJ2-5, with 13 bases aligning to TRBD2. The CDR3 is 18 residues long. Germline CDR1 and CDR2: SEHNR and FQNEAQ (reference sequence). V lost 5 bases and J lost 5; bases outside the gene matches: 14.